The 32 T cell receptor beta chains below were found in one sample sequenced in a study of post-analysis software for immune sequencing data. Study-level points and caveats: Relative to controls, patients had about five TRBV segments at higher frequency, with TRBV5-6, TRBV5-1 and TRBV20-1 among these.

Their cognate antigens are unknown. cDNA libraries for TCR beta contained unique molecular identifiers. TCRdb redid the calling of the PCR reads with MiXCR, one entry per CDR3 protein. The sample shows hundreds of thousands of distinct CDR3 sequences, around 53% of them seen only once. The specimen was blood. These receptors originate from a girl aged 5 to 17 with multiple sclerosis.

On this clonotype itself: One end of the junction does not line up with germline, which may come from a read error. This rearrangement joins TRBV7-2 to TRBJ1-6; D call uncertain. The V gene's germline CDR1 is SGHTA and CDR2 FQGNSA. There are 12 residues in the CDR3. CDR3 loop: CASSQPRSPPHF. Written as DNA, the CDR3 is TGTGCCAGCAGCCAACCGAGATCACCCCCCCACTTT.

A few counts support this clonotype. For the CDR3, the DNA is TGTGCCAGCCGATCATCTCAAGAGACCCAGTACTTC. As protein: CASRSSQETQYF. The rearrangement uses TRBV12-3 or TRBV12-4 and TRBJ2-5; D unclear. The length of the CDR3 is 12 residues. Trimming left V 8 bases short and J 2 bases short, with 9 bases between.

The V gene is TRBV21-1, the J gene TRBJ1-5. TRBV21-1 is shown as a pseudogene. This CDR3 has 18 amino acids. CDR3 nucleotides: TGTGCCAGCAGCAAAGAGCAGGGGCCACCACCCCTCCATCAGCCCCAGCATTTT. Translating it yields CASSKEQGPPPLHQPQHF.

This sequence joins TRBV11-2 and TRBJ2-7, with D possibly matching TRBD2 (5 bases). The CDR3 loop spans 15 amino acids. Trimming stripped 4 bases from V and 0 bases from J, with 13 bases between. Germline CDR1 is SGHAT and CDR2 is FQNNGV. CDR3 protein: CASSSRSGSSYEQYF. For the CDR3, the DNA is TGTGCCAGCAGCTCTCGAAGCGGAAGCTCCTACGAGCAGTACTTC.

The CDR3 DNA is TGTGCCAGCAGTTTAACTAGCGGGGGTAAAGAGACCCAGTACTTC. Translation: CASSLTSGGKETQYF. The chain couples TRBV12-3 or TRBV12-4 to TRBJ2-5, with 11 bases identical to TRBD2. This CDR3 contains 15 residues. Trimming at V came to 2 bases and at J to 3 bases, leaving 2 bases not matched to a gene.

The J gene is TRBJ2-7, the V gene TRBV5-1, with D perhaps TRBD2 (6 bases). The CDR3 totals 14 residues. The V end was cut by 4 bases, the J end by 3 bases, with 14 bases between. CDR1 is SGHRS and CDR2 is YFSETQ in the germline V gene. CDR3 residues: CASSVPGRHYEQYF. The CDR3 DNA reads TGCGCCAGCAGCGTGCCAGGGAGGCACTACGAGCAGTACTTC.

The chain recombines TRBV5-5 with TRBJ2-1; 12 nucleotides agree with TRBD2. With V trimmed by 4 bases and J by 2 bases, 7 bases remained unmatched. This CDR3 has 17 residues. In germline, CDR1 is SGHKS, CDR2 YYEKEE (reference sequence). Here the CDR3 reads CASSERLAGVPYNEQFF. The CDR3 coding sequence is TGTGCCAGCAGCGAAAGACTAGCGGGAGTTCCCTACAATGAGCAGTTCTTC.

CDR3 loop: CSVEVRLSNTEAFF. DNA for the CDR3: TGCAGCGTTGAAGTCCGGCTCTCGAACACTGAAGCTTTCTTT. The chain employs TRBV29-1 and TRBJ1-1, with no clear D. The CDR3 covers 14 residues. Per the germline V gene, CDR1 is SQVTM and CDR2 is ANQGSEA. V shed 1 base and J shed 1 base, with 10 bases lying between them.

This clonotype showed up just a few times. This chain connects TRBV7-9 to TRBJ1-1; 7 bases match TRBD1. The ends lost 3 bases at V and 0 bases at J; junction bases unmatched: 1. From germline, CDR1 is SEHNR and CDR2 FQNEAQ (reference sequence). This CDR3 comprises 14 residues. Here the CDR3 reads CASSFDRVNTEAFF. The DNA of the CDR3 is TGTGCCAGCAGCTTCGACAGGGTGAACACTGAAGCTTTCTTT. The full variable domain, with the rest looked up from reference TRBV7-9 and TRBJ1-1, is DTGVSQNPRHKITKRGQNVTFRCDPISEHNRLYWYRQTLGQGPEFLTYFQNEAQLEKSRLLSDRFSAERPKGSFSTLEIQRTEQGDSAMYLCASSFDRVNTEAFFGQGTRLTVV.

This clonotype appeared a few times. CDR3 in amino acids: CASSSLSVEQYF. CDR3 nucleotides: TGTGCCAGCAGCTCCTTGAGTGTGGAGCAGTACTTC. The chain joins TRBV7-3 to TRBJ2-5; the D is unclear. The CDR3 is 12 residues long. The ends were cut back, 4 bases at V and 11 bases at J, with 14 bases in the middle. CDR1 and CDR2 from the germline V gene are SGHTA and FQGTGA. Full variable domain (remainder filled in from reference TRBV7-3 and TRBJ2-5): GAGVSQTPSNKVTEKGKYVELRCDPISGHTALYWYRQSLGQGPEFLIYFQGTGAADDSGLPNDRFFAVRPEGSVSTLKIQRTERGDSAVYLCASSSLSVEQYFGPGTRLLVL.

This clonotype has only a few counts. The chain combines TRBV20-1 with TRBJ2-5, with TRBD2 as a possible D gene (6 bases). CDR1 is DFQATT, CDR2 SNEGSKA, per germline (reference sequence). This CDR3 contains 12 residues. Between the trimmed V and J ends, which lost 5 bases and 5 bases, there was a span of 12 bases. CDR3 in amino acids: CSASTRTETQYF. CDR3 DNA: TGCAGTGCTTCGACTAGGACGGAGACCCAGTACTTC.

The chain links TRBV21-1 to TRBJ2-1; the table's TRBD2 call for D was not verified on the DNA. TRBV21-1 is a listed pseudogene. The CDR3 has 16 amino acids. CDR3 amino acids: CASSFRGSLDYNEQFF. Written as DNA, the CDR3 is TGTGCCAGCAGCTTCCGCGGGTCCTTGGATTACAATGAGCAGTTCTTC.

This clonotype was seen more than once but under ten times. The chain has TRBV20-1 and TRBJ2-7, with TRBD1 as a possible D gene (6 bases). The ends were cut back, 6 bases at V and 5 bases at J, with 14 bases in the middle. CDR1 is DFQATT, CDR2 SNEGSKA, per germline (reference sequence). The CDR3 runs 12 residues. This chain's CDR3 is CSAYRDTHEQYF. As DNA, the CDR3 is TGCAGTGCCTACAGGGATACCCACGAGCAGTACTTC.

The chain links TRBV29-1 to TRBJ2-7; D is unclear. Germline V gives CDR1 SQVTM, CDR2 ANQGSEA. This CDR3 is built from 12 residues. The V gene lost 7 bases and the J gene lost 1 base, with 11 bases spanning the gap. The CDR3 here is CSAGPGSYEQYF. The CDR3 nucleotides read TGCAGCGCCGGGCCAGGATCCTACGAGCAGTACTTC.

The J gene is TRBJ2-5, the V gene TRBV6-5; 10 positions match TRBD2. The assigned J gene may be wrong: the sequence end matches TRBJ2-7 better. The CDR3 runs 14 residues. CDR1 and CDR2 (germline): MNHEY, SVGAGI. This chain's CDR3 is CASSRVAGGGEQYF. The CDR3 DNA is TGTGCCAGCTCCCGGGTAGCGGGAGGTGGCGAGCAGTACTTC.

This clonotype was observed a handful of times. This rearrangement joins TRBV24-1 to TRBJ2-7; the match to TRBD1 covers 7 bases. After removal of 7 bases from V and 10 bases from J, the junction contained 9 bases not matched to a gene. The CDR3 covers 12 residues. Germline CDR1 KGHDR, CDR2 SFDVKD. DNA for the CDR3: TGTGCCACCAGCCACCGGGACAGCACCCAGTACTTC. Its translation is CATSHRDSTQYF.

The chain combines TRBV20-1 with TRBJ2-3, with TRBD2 identical over 12 bases. The V segment lost 3 bases and the J segment 0 bases; nucleotides outside the gene matches: 7. Germline CDR1 and CDR2: DFQATT and SNEGSKA (reference sequence). CDR3 length equals 17 residues. The CDR3 bases are TGCAGTGCTAGGGCGGGACTAGCGGGTAGGAGCACAGATACGCAGTATTTT. Its protein is CSARAGLAGRSTDTQYF.

V and J are TRBV12-3 or TRBV12-4 and TRBJ2-7; 7 bases are shared with TRBD1. J was trimmed by 5 bases and V by 6 bases; bases with no gene match: 7. The CDR3 is 13 amino acids. This chain's CDR3 is CASRTTGVHEQYF. CDR3 coding DNA: TGTGCCAGCAGGACCACAGGGGTCCACGAGCAGTACTTC.

The J gene is TRBJ1-5, the V gene TRBV2; D is possibly TRBD1 (5 bases). CDR1 is SNHLY, CDR2 FYNNEI, per germline. Trimming cost V 7 bases and J 1 base, with 14 bases left between them. The CDR3 has 15 residues. Written as DNA, the CDR3 is TGTGCCAGCACCGAGGGTCAGGGAAGCAATCAGCCCCAGCATTTT. Translating it yields CASTEGQGSNQPQHF.

CDR3: CSAVQGEQFF. The CDR3 region has the DNA TGCAGTGCTGTCCAGGGTGAGCAGTTCTTC. This chain connects TRBV20-1 to TRBJ2-1, with D possibly being TRBD1 (5 bases). Trimming removed 5 bases from V and 9 bases from J, with 8 bases in between. Germline lookup yields CDR1 DFQATT and CDR2 SNEGSKA (reference sequence). This CDR3 has 10 amino acids.

This clonotype turned up a few times. This sequence joins TRBV28 and TRBJ1-5, with D tentatively TRBD1 (6 bases). The germline V and J ends were trimmed by 6 bases and 6 bases, with 18 bases remaining between them. CDR1 and CDR2 (germline): MDHEN, SYDVKM. CDR3 size: 15 residues. The DNA of the CDR3 is TGTGCCAGCAGCCCCGGGGGGGCATTGATTCAGCCCCAGCATTTT. Amino acids: CASSPGGALIQPQHF.

J is TRBJ2-7 and V is TRBV20-1; possible D gene TRBD2, 5 bases. The CDR3 runs 14 residues. Germline V CDR1 and CDR2: DFQATT, SNEGSKA (reference sequence). The germline V and J ends were trimmed by 7 bases and 0 bases, with 16 bases remaining between them. This CDR3 is CSVLAPVSSYEQYF. As DNA, the CDR3 is TGCAGTGTTTTAGCGCCTGTTAGCTCCTACGAGCAGTACTTC.

This chain joins TRBV27 and TRBJ2-7, with 9 bases fitting TRBD2. V shed 5 bases, J shed 5 bases, and the junction held 10 bases outside the gene matches. The CDR3 contains 15 residues. Germline values: CDR1 MNHEY, CDR2 SMNVEV (reference sequence). CDR3 residues: CASSLRGRAGNEQYF. CDR3 coding DNA: TGTGCCAGCAGTCTCCGCGGGAGGGCCGGCAACGAGCAGTACTTC.

There are a few counts of this clonotype. The chain joins TRBV25-1 to TRBJ2-3; no definite D call. Germline CDR1 is MGHDK and CDR2 is SYGVNS. The CDR3 length is 13 residues. The V end was cut by 2 bases, the J end by 6 bases, with 9 bases between. The CDR3 DNA sequence: TGTGCCAGCAGTGAAGATTCTTTGGATACGCAGTATTTT. Translation gives CASSEDSLDTQYF.

The J gene is TRBJ1-1, the V gene TRBV29-1, with 11 bases fitting TRBD1. V dropped 6 bases and J dropped 4; count of bases not matched to a gene: 7. Germline CDR1 is SQVTM and CDR2 is ANQGSEA. The CDR3 runs 14 residues. CDR3 sequence (DNA): TGCAGCGTGTACATCGGGACAGGGGGCACTGAAGCTTTCTTT. Translated, it gives CSVYIGTGGTEAFF.

The chain links TRBV10-3 to TRBJ1-5, with D perhaps TRBD1 (5 bases). Trimming removed 3 bases at V and 5 bases at J, with 11 bases between. The CDR3 length is 14 residues. Germline V gives CDR1 ENHRY, CDR2 SYGVKD. The CDR3 sequence is CAISEGSRDQPQHF. CDR3 nucleotides: TGTGCCATCAGTGAAGGGTCCAGGGATCAGCCCCAGCATTTT.

The rearrangement joins TRBV30 to TRBJ2-7, with D maybe TRBD1 (6 bases). This CDR3 has 14 amino acids. The germline V gene has CDR1 GTSNPN and CDR2 SVGIG (reference sequence). V was pared by 1 base and J by 0 bases, with 10 bases between. This chain's CDR3 is CAWSEDSSSYEQYF. DNA for the CDR3: TGTGCCTGGAGTGAGGACAGTAGCTCCTACGAGCAGTACTTC.

The V call is TRBV30, the J call TRBJ2-7; 9 bases are a match to TRBD1. The germline V gene encodes CDR1 GTSNPN and CDR2 SVGIG (reference sequence). Unmatched junction bases numbered 8, after V lost 0 bases and J lost 2 bases. CDR3 length equals 16 residues. CDR3 bases: TGTGCCTGGAGTGTCAACCGGGACAGGGTACCCTACGAGCAGTACTTC. It encodes CAWSVNRDRVPYEQYF.

J is TRBJ2-7 and V is TRBV20-1; a weak D match, TRBD1 (6 bases). The CDR3 runs 13 residues. Germline values: CDR1 DFQATT, CDR2 SNEGSKA (reference sequence). Trimming removed 7 bases at V and 0 bases at J, with 13 bases between. CDR3 nucleotides: TGCAGTGTTAGGACAGAAGACTCCTACGAGCAGTACTTC. This codes for CSVRTEDSYEQYF.

This clonotype was seen once. This sequence joins TRBV28 and TRBJ1-2, with a weak D call TRBD1 (6 bases). Germline V gives CDR1 MDHEN, CDR2 SYDVKM. Trimming took off 7 bases at V and 4 bases at J, with 19 bases between the two ends. The CDR3 consists of 15 residues. The CDR3 sequence: CASTQTLPDSYGYTF. The CDR3 region has the DNA TGTGCCAGCACCCAAACCCTCCCGGACAGCTATGGCTACACCTTC.

The chain couples TRBV29-1 to TRBJ2-1; the D gene is possibly TRBD2 (6 bases). The germline gives CDR1 SQVTM, CDR2 ANQGSEA. This CDR3 spans 14 amino acids. Trimming removed 3 bases from V and 6 bases from J, with 15 bases in between. CDR3 DNA sequence: TGCAGCGTTGAGGACTACTTGCCGGTCAATGAGCAGTTCTTC. It is translated as CSVEDYLPVNEQFF.

The gene calls are TRBV5-5 and TRBJ2-7, with a weak D call TRBD1 (5 bases). Germline V gives CDR1 SGHKS, CDR2 YYEKEE (reference sequence). CDR3 size: 16 residues. V lost 0 bases and J lost 2, with 15 bases in between. DNA of the CDR3: TGTGCCAGCAGCTTGGTGGCTGGGGCCCTTACCTACGAGCAGTACTTC. Translation gives CASSLVAGALTYEQYF.